The 28 T cell receptor beta chains reported below all come from one sample, sequenced in a study of tumor-infiltrating lymphocytes in primary liver carcinoma. Priming with a constant-region primer yielded TCR beta cDNA from around 540 ng total RNA. It was through three nested multiplex PCR rounds of slightly modified ARM-PCR that TCR beta libraries arose. Each of the first two PCR rounds ran approximately 10 cycles with TRBV1-TRBV30 forward and C-beta reverse primers. TCRdb independently ran MiXCR on the multiplex PCR reads; one entry per CDR3 protein. The table shows approximately 99,000 distinct CDR3 sequences, with roughly 69% occurring only once. Extraction of RNA together with DNA used 20-30 mg of unsorted bulk tissue. Sequenced material: liver tumor tissue from sampling region 5. Subset specified: tumor region T5, tumor centre. The receptors here all came from a woman aged 55-70 years with primary liver carcinoma and hepatitis B virus infection.

By its share, this clonotype is medium-sized. This rearrangement joins TRBV11-2 to TRBJ1-1; 7 positions agree with TRBD1. The CDR3 length is 16 residues. V lost 4 bases to trimming and J lost 1 base; unmatched junction nucleotides: 9. CDR1 SGHAT and CDR2 FQNNGV come from the germline V gene. The CDR3 sequence is CASSSSRGQKNTEAFF. The CDR3 DNA sequence: TGTGCCAGCAGCTCTTCCAGGGGACAGAAGAACACTGAAGCTTTCTTT. Supplemented by reference TRBV11-2 and TRBJ1-1, the full variable domain reads EAGVAQSPRYKIIEKRQSVAFWCNPISGHATLYWYQQILGQGPKLLIQFQNNGVVDDSQLPKDRFSAERLKGVDSTLKIQPAKLEDSAVYLCASSSSRGQKNTEAFFGQGTRLTVV.

Worth noting for this clonotype: With a much larger clone just one base away, this may be a read error. V is TRBV4-2 and J is TRBJ1-1; D gene unclear. The germline CDR1 and CDR2 sequences are LGHNA and YNFKEQ. This CDR3 is 13 amino acids long. The CDR3, as DNA: TGTGCCAGCAGCCGGCCAGTGAACACTGAAGCTTCCTTT. Amino acid sequence: CASSRPVNTEASF.

This clonotype was observed at least ten times. The rearrangement uses TRBV28 and TRBJ1-6; D perhaps matches TRBD1 (6 bases). Trimming removed 3 bases from V and 5 bases from J, with 8 bases in between. CDR3 length: 14 amino acids. From germline, CDR1 is MDHEN and CDR2 SYDVKM. CDR3 DNA sequence: TGTGCCAGCAGTTTGTACAGGGATAATTCACCCCTCCACTTT. Amino acid sequence: CASSLYRDNSPLHF.

This clonotype was seen more than once but under ten times. A much bigger clone sits one base away, suggesting this may be a read error. The V call is TRBV5-4, the J call TRBJ1-1; 7 bases are a match to TRBD1. Germline CDR1 SGHNT, CDR2 YYREEE (reference sequence). The CDR3 sequence is 13 residues long. Losses at the gene ends were 5 bases for V and 7 bases for J; bases not matched to a gene: 8. The CDR3 spells CASRNQGVLEAFF. CDR3 in DNA: TGTGCCAGCAGAAATCAGGGGGTACTTGAAGCTTTCTTT. Variable domain in full (rest from reference TRBV5-4 and TRBJ1-1): ETGVTQSPTHLIKTRGQQVTLRCSSQSGHNTVSWYQQALGQGPQFIFQYYREEENGRGNFPPRFSGLQFPNYSSELNVNALELDDSALYLCASRNQGVLEAFFGQGTRLTVV.

Concerning this clonotype itself: At one end the junction does not follow the germline gene, possibly because of a read error. The rearrangement uses TRBV4-1 and TRBJ2-7, with TRBD2 matching over 7 bases. The CDR3 has 14 residues. The germline gives CDR1 MGHRA, CDR2 YSYEKL. The CDR3 region is CASSPAGRVYEQHF. In nucleotides, the CDR3 is TGTGCCAGCAGCCCCGCGGGGAGGGTCTACGAGCAGCACTTC.

This chain links TRBV28 with TRBJ2-3; TRBD2 matches at 12 bases. CDR3 length equals 17 residues. CDR1 is MDHEN and CDR2 is SYDVKM in the germline V gene. Germline trimming cut 6 bases from V and 4 bases from J; bases unmatched to any gene: 11. The CDR3 nucleotides read TGTGCCAGCAGGACCCCTAGCGGGAGGGCCGGGGCAGATACGCAGTATTTT. It encodes CASRTPSGRAGADTQYF.

Concerning this clonotype itself: Likely a read error: the CDR3 ends without its conserved phenylalanine or tryptophan. The rearrangement joins TRBV5-8 to TRBJ1-1; 7 nucleotides match TRBD1. The CDR3 has 13 amino acids. The V gene end was trimmed by 8 bases and the J gene end by 2 bases; junction bases not matched to a gene: 6. CDR1 is SGHTS, CDR2 YDEGEE, per germline. CDR3 nucleotides: TGTGCCAGGAGCCGGACAGGAAACACTGAAGCTTTCCTT. It yields the protein CARSRTGNTEAFL.

Turning to this clonotype: The CDR3 ends on some other residue instead of the conserved phenylalanine or tryptophan, so this is likely a read error. The chain carries TRBV5-1 and TRBJ2-1; the D is unclear. Trimming cost V 3 bases and J 8 bases, with 15 bases left between them. CDR1 SGHRS and CDR2 YFSETQ come from the germline V gene. The CDR3 consists of 14 residues. The CDR3 DNA is TGCGCCAGCAGCTCCCTAGTAGGCGGCTATGAGCAGTTCTTA. It encodes CASSSLVGGYEQFL.

The chain links TRBV20-1 to TRBJ1-6, with TRBD1 matching over 8 bases. Per germline, CDR1 DFQATT and CDR2 SNEGSKA (reference sequence). Trimming cost V 2 bases and J 0 bases; bases outside gene matches: 6. CDR3 length: 17 residues. In nucleotides, the CDR3 is TGCAGTGCTAGAATCGCAGGGGGCACCTCCTATAATTCACCCCTCCACTTT. Its translation: CSARIAGGTSYNSPLHF.

CDR3 in amino acids: CASAITGTGYEQYF. As DNA, the CDR3 is TGCGCCAGCGCCATAACCGGGACAGGGTACGAGCAGTACTTC. The genes are TRBV5-1 and TRBJ2-7, with 9 bases aligning to TRBD1. V shed 7 bases and J 4 bases; nucleotides not matched to a gene: 9. The CDR3 length is 14 residues. CDR1 SGHRS and CDR2 YFSETQ come from the germline V gene.

This clonotype was seen a single time. Relative to the germline gene, one junction end is altered; a read error may explain this. V is TRBV28 and J is TRBJ1-1; 7 bases line up with TRBD1. Per germline, CDR1 MDHEN and CDR2 SYDVKM. The CDR3 is 15 amino acids. As DNA, the CDR3 is TGTGCCACCCGGCAAGGGGGCGCAGGGAACACTGAAGTTTTCTTT. Protein: CATRQGGAGNTEVFF.

With respect to this clonotype: It is likely a read error, because the conserved phenylalanine at the end of the CDR3 is missing. The rearrangement uses TRBV4-1 and TRBJ2-1, with TRBD2 identical over 8 bases. CDR3 length: 17 residues. Germline V gene lookup returns CDR1 MGHRA and CDR2 YSYEKL. The DNA for the CDR3 is TGCACCAGCAGCGATGGCCGGGAGGGGTATCTCTACAATGAGCAGTTCTCC. Its protein product is CTSSDGREGYLYNEQFS.

As to this clonotype: A read error is possible here, since a much larger clone lies one base away. This rearrangement joins TRBV14 to TRBJ2-1, with 11 bases matching TRBD2. This CDR3 comprises 21 residues. The ends lost 4 bases at V and 9 bases at J; junction bases unmatched: 26. The V gene's germline CDR1 is SGHDN and CDR2 FVKESK. In DNA, the CDR3 is TGTGCCAGCAGCCCCCTCGGCCGCGGGGGTTCAGAGACTAGCGGGAATGGTGAGCAGTTCTTC. It yields the protein CASSPLGRGGSETSGNGEQFF.

This clonotype was detected many times. V usage is TRBV12-3 or TRBV12-4 and J usage is TRBJ2-1; TRBD2 aligns across 8 bases. There are 13 residues in the CDR3. J lost 8 bases, V lost 7 bases, and 7 bases had no gene match. The CDR3 reads CASTEVAGHEQFF. DNA of the CDR3: TGTGCCAGCACCGAAGTAGCGGGACATGAGCAGTTCTTC.

A remark on this clonotype: This may arise from a read error, as a much more abundant clone is one base away. The CDR3 reads CASIPGILYNEQLF. CDR3 in DNA: TGTGCCAGCATCCCGGGCATCCTGTACAATGAGCAGCTCTTC. The rearrangement links TRBV28 to TRBJ2-1, with unresolved D. This CDR3 is 14 amino acids long. The germline CDR1 and CDR2 sequences are MDHEN and SYDVKM. Variable domain in full (rest from reference TRBV28 and TRBJ2-1): DVKVTQSSRYLVKRTGEKVFLECVQDMDHENMFWYRQDPGLGLRLIYFSYDVKMKEKGDIPEGYSVSREKKERFSLILESASTNQTSMYLCASIPGILYNEQLFGPGTRLTVL.

With regard to this clonotype: It is likely a read error, because the conserved phenylalanine at the end of the CDR3 is missing. This chain joins TRBV12-3 or TRBV12-4 and TRBJ2-1, with 14 bases fitting TRBD2. This CDR3 region has 16 residues. With 4 bases clipped from V and 12 bases from J, the junction kept 11 bases outside the gene matches. The CDR3 here is CASSSGTSGSRRAQFS. The CDR3 DNA sequence: TGTGCCAGCAGTTCAGGGACTAGCGGGAGTCGCCGCGCGCAGTTCTCC.

This clonotype has ten or more counts. V and J are TRBV6-6 and TRBJ2-5, with TRBD2 matching over 10 bases. The CDR3 covers 15 residues. Germline V gene data show CDR1 as MNHNY and CDR2 as SVGAGI (reference sequence). Trimming removed 6 bases from V and 5 bases from J; junction bases left unmatched: 9. The CDR3 protein is CASSRAGGPGETQYF. Written as DNA, the CDR3 is TGTGCCAGCAGCAGAGCGGGAGGGCCGGGGGAGACCCAGTACTTC.

As for this clonotype: Relative to the germline gene, one junction end is altered; a read error may explain this. The V and J genes are TRBV4-1 and TRBJ2-1; D perhaps matches TRBD1 (5 bases). There are 14 residues in the CDR3. CDR1 MGHRA and CDR2 YSYEKL come from the germline V gene. As DNA, the CDR3 is TGCGCCAGCAGCCAAGACCCCTGGGGCAAAGAGCAGCTCTTC. It specifies CASSQDPWGKEQLF.

The chain combines TRBV11-2 with TRBJ2-7; 10 positions match TRBD2. Trimming took 7 bases from V and 0 from J; bases not matched to a gene: 21. Germline V gene data show CDR1 as SGHAT and CDR2 as FQNNGV. The CDR3 has 20 amino acids. In nucleotides, the CDR3 is TGTGCCAGCATCACAGTAGAGAGGGGATACCCTAGCGGGAGCTCCTACGAGCAGTACTTC. It codes for CASITVERGYPSGSSYEQYF.

The genes are TRBV12-5 and TRBJ2-7; 11 nucleotides line up with TRBD1. The V gene end was trimmed by 10 bases and the J gene end by 3 bases; junction bases not matched to a gene: 14. Germline V gene data show CDR1 as LGHNT and CDR2 as FRNRAP. The CDR3 is made up of 16 amino acids. CDR3 amino acids: CATDLILGTGGYEQYF. For the CDR3, the DNA is TGTGCTACTGATCTTATTCTCGGGACAGGGGGCTACGAGCAGTACTTC.

The genes are TRBV28 and TRBJ1-4; D gene unclear. V was trimmed by 7 bases and J by 8 bases, leaving 17 bases between them. The CDR3 loop spans 14 amino acids. The germline CDR1 and CDR2 sequences are MDHEN and SYDVKM. The CDR3 nucleotides are TGTGCCAGCACCCTAGACCCGAGCACGGAAAAACTGTTTTTT. Amino acid sequence: CASTLDPSTEKLFF. The full variable domain, rest sourced from reference TRBV28 and TRBJ1-4, is DVKVTQSSRYLVKRTGEKVFLECVQDMDHENMFWYRQDPGLGLRLIYFSYDVKMKEKGDIPEGYSVSREKKERFSLILESASTNQTSMYLCASTLDPSTEKLFFGSGTQLSVL.

About this clonotype: The junction and the germline gene differ at one end; a read error may be behind it. This chain uses TRBV4-2 with TRBJ2-1; the match to TRBD2 covers 15 bases. Germline lookup yields CDR1 LGHNA and CDR2 YNFKEQ. There are 16 residues in the CDR3. CDR3 sequence (DNA): TGTGCCAGCAGCCAACCGGGACTAGCGGGAGGTGGTGAGCAGTCCTTC. This encodes CASSQPGLAGGGEQSF.

To note about this clonotype: A single base separates this from a much larger clone, so it may be a read error. V and J are TRBV12-3 or TRBV12-4 and TRBJ2-7; unclear D gene. This CDR3 has 13 residues. V dropped 2 bases and J dropped 5 bases, with 10 bases sitting between them. CDR3 nucleotide sequence: TGTGCCAGCAGTTTACAGCTAACCCACGAGCAGTACTTC. This codes for CASSLQLTHEQYF.

J is TRBJ2-5 and V is TRBV29-1, with D possibly TRBD2 on 5 matching bases. This CDR3 has 11 amino acids. V gave up 8 bases and J gave up 9 bases, with 16 bases separating them. Germline V gene lookup returns CDR1 SQVTM and CDR2 ANQGSEA. In nucleotides, the CDR3 is TGCAGCCTCTACGTGGCGGAGGCCCAGTACTTC. It translates to CSLYVAEAQYF. The entire variable domain, with the rest obtained from reference TRBV29-1 and TRBJ2-5, is as follows: SAVISQKPSRDICQRGTSLTIQCQVDSQVTMMFWYRQQPGQSLTLIATANQGSEATYESGFVIDKFPISRPNLTFSTLTVSNMSPEDSSIYLCSLYVAEAQYFGPGTRLLVL.

This chain uses TRBV2 with TRBJ1-5, with D possibly matching TRBD1 (6 bases). From germline, CDR1 is SNHLY and CDR2 FYNNEI. Trimming removed 7 bases at V and 2 bases at J, with 15 bases between. The CDR3 is 15 amino acids. The chain's CDR3 is CASILDRIGNQPQHF. The CDR3 DNA sequence: TGTGCCAGCATTCTAGACAGGATAGGCAATCAGCCCCAGCATTTT.

This clonotype was detected many times. The CDR3 here is CASSYAGDNKNIQYF. CDR3 DNA: TGTGCCAGCAGCTATGCGGGAGACAACAAAAACATTCAGTACTTC. This chain uses TRBV5-4 with TRBJ2-4; 7 bases agree with TRBD2. Trimming removed 3 bases from V and 3 bases from J; junction bases left unmatched: 6. CDR3 length equals 15 residues. Per the germline V gene, CDR1 is SGHNT and CDR2 is YYREEE (reference sequence).

This clonotype is a singleton in its sample. An end of the junction differs from the germline gene, which may be a read error. The chain carries TRBV7-9 and TRBJ2-2; TRBD2 matches 10 bases. Per the germline V gene, CDR1 is SEHNR and CDR2 is FQNEAQ (reference sequence). This CDR3 spans 15 amino acids. Here the CDR3 DNA reads TGTGCCTGCAGCCCCCTAGCGGGAGCGACCGGGGAGCTGTTTTTT. Encoded protein: CACSPLAGATGELFF.

Regarding this clonotype: Germline and junction disagree at one end, which may indicate a read error. The genes are TRBV10-2 and TRBJ2-5; D unclear. The CDR3 is made up of 13 amino acids. Germline CDR1 and CDR2: WSHSY and SAAADI. CDR3 in amino acids: CASRFGGQEIQYF. Here the CDR3 DNA reads TGCGCCAGCAGGTTCGGTGGGCAAGAGATCCAGTACTTC.